The following is a T cell receptor beta chain sequence with its context. Its antigen is not identified. This sample was included in a study of T cell responses to AZD1222 COVID-19 vaccine. About the study: Second doses at about 4 or about 12 weeks were pooled. Study-wide results and caveats: Vaccine-related CD4 TCRs covered spike, predominating at 160-218 and 743-854. Repertoire sampling occurred only after the peak T cell response. Baseline seropositivity occurred in only a handful of AZD1222 recipients.

The data were produced by immunoSEQ multiplex PCR, yet TCRdb's version contains in-frame clones alone and is incomplete. The data contain more than 95,000 clones, 90% of them singletons. The CDR3 spans 16 residues. Germline assignment: CDR1 SGHNT and CDR2 YYREEE (reference sequence). V lost 4 bases and J lost 0; bases outside the gene matches: 9. This clonotype was obtained from an adult in good health. The sample consisted of peripheral blood, taken on day 0 of AZD1222 vaccination. The gene calls are TRBV5-4 and TRBJ2-7; 8 nucleotides line up with TRBD2. DNA for the CDR3: TGTGCCAGCAGCCCCGAACTAGCGGCGAGCTCCTACGAGCAGTACTTC. Its protein product is CASSPELAASSYEQYF.